This TCR beta chain emerged from a study of tumor-infiltrating lymphocytes in localized non-small cell lung cancer. The wider study: Tumor tissue and non-adjacent uninvolved lung came from each patient. Broader study findings: TCR sequencing covered a subset of patients with enough tissue. TCRbeta sequencing showed higher T cell infiltration in tumors than uninvolved lung. Different pieces of the same tissue went to different assays, confounding technical variation with intratumor heterogeneity.

The CDR3 has 12 amino acids. The V end was cut by 2 bases, the J end by 6 bases, with 8 bases between. Per germline, CDR1 SGHTA and CDR2 FQGNSA. Regarding this clone: Its antigen is unknown.

The method was immunoSEQ multiplex PCR; TCRdb's version includes in-frame clones alone and lacks a portion of them. The sample comprises about 11,000 clones, 65% to 90% of which are singletons, and about 8.3% rests with the top ten. Sequenced sample: uninvolved lung tissue not adjacent to the tumor. This clonotype was obtained from a human donor with non-small cell lung cancer. The chain is built from TRBV7-2 and TRBJ2-7; D perhaps matches TRBD1 (5 bases). This CDR3 is CASSLIGVEQYF. Written as DNA, the CDR3 is TGTGCCAGCAGCTTAATAGGGGTCGAGCAGTACTTC.